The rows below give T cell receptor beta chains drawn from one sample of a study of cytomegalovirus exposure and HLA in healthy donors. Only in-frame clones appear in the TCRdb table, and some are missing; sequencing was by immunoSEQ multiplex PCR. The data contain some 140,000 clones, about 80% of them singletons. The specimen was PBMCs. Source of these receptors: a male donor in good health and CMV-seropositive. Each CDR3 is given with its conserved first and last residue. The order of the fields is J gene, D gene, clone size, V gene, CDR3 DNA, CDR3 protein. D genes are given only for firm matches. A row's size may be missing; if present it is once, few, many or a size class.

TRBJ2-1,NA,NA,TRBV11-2,TGTGCCAGCAGCTCAATTTGGGGGGCCTACAATGAGCAGTTCTTC,CASSSIWGAYNEQFF
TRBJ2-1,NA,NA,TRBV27,TGTGCCAGCAGTCGGTATAATGAGCAGTTCTTC,CASSRYNEQFF
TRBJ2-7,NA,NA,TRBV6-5,TGTGCCAGCAGTCCGCAAGGAGGGACTGTCTACGAGCAGTACTTC,CASSPQGGTVYEQYF
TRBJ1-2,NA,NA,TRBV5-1,TGCGCCAGCAGCTTGGCAGGGGTGGGCTCCTATGGCTACACCTTC,CASSLAGVGSYGYTF
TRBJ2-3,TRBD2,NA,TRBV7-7,TGTGCTAGCAGCTCAGGGTTTTCTAGCGGGGGCACAGATACGCAGTATTTT,CASSSGFSSGGTDTQYF
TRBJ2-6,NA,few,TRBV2,TGTGCCAGCAGTGTACTATCCCAGACGGCTTTC,CASSVLSQTAF
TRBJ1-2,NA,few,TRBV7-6,TGTGCCAGCAGCCCTGACTCCTATGGCTACACCTTC,CASSPDSYGYTF
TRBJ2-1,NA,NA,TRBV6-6,TGTGCCAGCAGTTACTCCGCCTACAATGAGCAGTTCTTC,CASSYSAYNEQFF
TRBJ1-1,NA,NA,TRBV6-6,TGTGCCAGCAGTTACTCGAGACATACTGAAGCTTTCTTT,CASSYSRHTEAFF
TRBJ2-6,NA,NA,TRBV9,TGTGCCAGCAGCGTAGTGGGGGCAGGGGCCAACGTCCTGACTTTC,CASSVVGAGANVLTF
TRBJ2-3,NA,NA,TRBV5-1,TGCGCCAGCAGCTTGGGGGCTAGCACAGATACGCAGTATTTT,CASSLGASTDTQYF
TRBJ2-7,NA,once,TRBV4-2,TGTGCCAGCAGCCAAGTCGGTGTTCTCGACGAGCAGTACTTC,CASSQVGVLDEQYF
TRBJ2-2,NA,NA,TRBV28,TGTGCCAGCATAGGACATGTCGGTACCCTACGCACCGGGGAGCTGTTTTTT,CASIGHVGTLRTGELFF
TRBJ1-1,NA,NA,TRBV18,TGTGCCAGCTCACCACTGGCTAACACTGAAGCTTTCTTT,CASSPLANTEAFF
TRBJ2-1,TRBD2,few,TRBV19,TGTGCCAGTAGTCACGGGGGGGGCGGGAGTCGCTATGAGCAGTTCTTC,CASSHGGGGSRYEQFF
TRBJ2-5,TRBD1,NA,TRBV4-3,TGCGCCAGCAGCCAGGGGACAGGGGGGATAGAGACCCAGTACTTC,CASSQGTGGIETQYF
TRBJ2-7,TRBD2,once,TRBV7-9,TGTGCCAGCAGCTTAGGGGCTAGCGGGAGCTACGAGCAGTACTTC,CASSLGASGSYEQYF
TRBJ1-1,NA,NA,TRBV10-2,TGCGCCAGCAGTGACTCGGTGGTGGAAGCTTTCTTT,CASSDSVVEAFF
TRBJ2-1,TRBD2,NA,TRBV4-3,TGCGCCAGCAGCTATACAAAGGGACTAGCCTACAATGAGCAGTTCTTC,CASSYTKGLAYNEQFF
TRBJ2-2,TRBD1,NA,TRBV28,TGTGCCAGCAGACCCTCTTCCGGGACAGGGTACACCGGGGAGCTGTTTTTT,CASRPSSGTGYTGELFF
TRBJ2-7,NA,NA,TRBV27,TGTGCCAGCAGTTTATCCGCGCATGAGTCCTACGAGCAGTACTTC,CASSLSAHESYEQYF
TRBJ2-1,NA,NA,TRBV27,TGTGCCAGCACCATAAGCGGAACCCTTTACAATGAGCAGTTCTTC,CASTISGTLYNEQFF
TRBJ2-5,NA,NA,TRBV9,TGTGCCAGCAGCGTAGCGGGAGAATTGGAGACCCAGTACTTC,CASSVAGELETQYF
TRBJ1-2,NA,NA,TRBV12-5,TGTGCTAGTGGTTTGTGGAGGGGCCATGGCTACACCTTC,CASGLWRGHGYTF
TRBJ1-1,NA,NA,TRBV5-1,TGCGCCAGCAGCCTGACAGCCCAGGACACTGAAGCTTTCTTT,CASSLTAQDTEAFF
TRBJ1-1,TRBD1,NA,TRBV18,TGTGCCAGCTCACCAGGGGGGACAGGGGGCATGAACACTGAAGCTTTCTTT,CASSPGGTGGMNTEAFF
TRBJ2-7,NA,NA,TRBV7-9,TGTGCCAGCACCCCCGGGATAGTGCAGTACTTC,CASTPGIVQYF
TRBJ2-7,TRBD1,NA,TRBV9,TGTGCCAGCGGCGAGGGACAGGCAAGCTACGAGCAGTACTTC,CASGEGQASYEQYF
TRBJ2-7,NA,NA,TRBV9,TGTGCCAGCAGCGTACAGGGGATGGCCTACGAGCAGTACTTC,CASSVQGMAYEQYF
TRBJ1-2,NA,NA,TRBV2,TGTGCCAGCAGGGGAAACAGGGATGGCTACACCTTC,CASRGNRDGYTF
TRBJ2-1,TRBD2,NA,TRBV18,TGTGCCAGCTCACCGCAGGGACTAGCGGAGGATGAGCAGTTCTTC,CASSPQGLAEDEQFF
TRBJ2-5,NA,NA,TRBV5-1,TGCGCCAGCAGCTCGGCGGAGGCTAGAGGGAGGCCAGAGACCCAGTACTTC,CASSSAEARGRPETQYF
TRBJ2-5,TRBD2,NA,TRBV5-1,TGCGCCAGCAGCTTGAGGGAGGGTCGGTGGAACCAAGAGACCCAGTACTTC,CASSLREGRWNQETQYF
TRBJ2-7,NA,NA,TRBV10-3,TGTGCCATCAGTGGGGACCCGGGGCTCCCGGGAGTCTACGAGCAGTACTTC,CAISGDPGLPGVYEQYF
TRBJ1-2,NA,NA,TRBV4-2,TGTGCCAGCAGCCAGGGTGCCGGGTCTGGGGGCTACACCTTC,CASSQGAGSGGYTF
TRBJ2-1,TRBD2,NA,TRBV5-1,TGCGCCAGCAGCTTAAGCGGGAGCTCCTACAATGAGCAGTTCTTC,CASSLSGSSYNEQFF
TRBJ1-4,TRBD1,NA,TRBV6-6,TGTGCCAGCAGTTCCCCGGGACAGGGGAGTGAAAAACTGTTTTTT,CASSSPGQGSEKLFF
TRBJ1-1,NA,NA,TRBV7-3,TGTGCCAGCAGCTTAAATGGCAGGCCGCCTGAAGCTTTCTTT,CASSLNGRPPEAFF
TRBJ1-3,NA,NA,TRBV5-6,TGTGCCAGCAGCTTTATTCGGAGCTCTGGAAACACCATATATTTT,CASSFIRSSGNTIYF
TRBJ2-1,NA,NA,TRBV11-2,TGTGCCAGCAGCTTAGTGGGGACTCCATTAAGCTCCTACAATGAGCAGTTCTTC,CASSLVGTPLSSYNEQFF
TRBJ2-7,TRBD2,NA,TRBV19,TGTGCCAGTAGGCTAGCGGGGACACGGGAGCAGTACTTC,CASRLAGTREQYF
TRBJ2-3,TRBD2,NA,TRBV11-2,TGTGCCAGCAGCTTACTTGGGGGACTAGCGACAGATACGCAGTATTTT,CASSLLGGLATDTQYF
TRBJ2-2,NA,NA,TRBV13,TGTGCCAGCAGCAGGCGGGCCGGGGAGCTGTTTTTT,CASSRRAGELFF
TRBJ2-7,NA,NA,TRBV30,TGTGCCTGGAGTGTATTCCGACACAGGAGCTCCTACGAGCAGTACTTC,CAWSVFRHRSSYEQYF
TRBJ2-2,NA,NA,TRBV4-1,TGCGCCAGCAGCCAAAGGGGCACGAACACCGGGGAGCTGTTTTTT,CASSQRGTNTGELFF
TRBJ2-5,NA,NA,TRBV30,TGTGCCTGGAGTGAAAGGCTAGTGCAAGAGACCCAGTACTTC,CAWSERLVQETQYF
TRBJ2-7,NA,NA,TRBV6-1,TGTGCCAGCAGTGTAGGTGGGGGCGTCTACGAGCAGTACTTC,CASSVGGGVYEQYF
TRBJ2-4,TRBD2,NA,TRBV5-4,TGTGCCAGCAGCCCCAGCGGGGGGGCCAAAAACATTCAGTACTTC,CASSPSGGAKNIQYF
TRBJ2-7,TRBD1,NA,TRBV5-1,TGCGCCAGCAGCTTAACCGGGACAGGGCTGTCCTACGAGCAGTACTTC,CASSLTGTGLSYEQYF
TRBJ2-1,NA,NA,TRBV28,TGTGCCAGCATACCGGGTACCTACAATGAGCAGTTCTTC,CASIPGTYNEQFF
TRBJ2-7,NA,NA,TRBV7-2,TGTGCCAGCAGCACCCTCCTGACTAGGTGGGAGCAGTACTTC,CASSTLLTRWEQYF
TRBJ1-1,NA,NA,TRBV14,TGTGCCAGCAGCCAAGAGGGAATCGGGAGTAGAGCTTTCTTT,CASSQEGIGSRAFF
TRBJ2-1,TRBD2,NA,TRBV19,TGTGCCAGTAGTCATCTAGCGGGACCCTACAATGAGCAGTTCTTC,CASSHLAGPYNEQFF
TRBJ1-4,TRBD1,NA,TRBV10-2,TGCGCCAGCATGGAGACAGGGGGGAGGAATGAAAAACTGTTTTTT,CASMETGGRNEKLFF
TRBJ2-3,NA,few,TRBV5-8,TGTGCCAGCAGCCCGAGGGCAGATACGCAGTATTTT,CASSPRADTQYF
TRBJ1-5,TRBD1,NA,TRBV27,TGTGCCAGCAGTAATCCCGGGACAGAACAGCCCCAGCATTTT,CASSNPGTEQPQHF
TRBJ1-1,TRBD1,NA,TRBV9,TGTGCCAGCAGCGTCCAGGGGGGCACTGAAGCTTTCTTT,CASSVQGGTEAFF
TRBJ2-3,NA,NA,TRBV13,TGTGCCAGCAGCTTACTATCTAGCAACCCAGATACGCAGTATTTT,CASSLLSSNPDTQYF
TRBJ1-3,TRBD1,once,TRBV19,TGTGCCAGTAGTATTTCAGGGGGCGCCCCTGGAAACACCATATATTTT,CASSISGGAPGNTIYF